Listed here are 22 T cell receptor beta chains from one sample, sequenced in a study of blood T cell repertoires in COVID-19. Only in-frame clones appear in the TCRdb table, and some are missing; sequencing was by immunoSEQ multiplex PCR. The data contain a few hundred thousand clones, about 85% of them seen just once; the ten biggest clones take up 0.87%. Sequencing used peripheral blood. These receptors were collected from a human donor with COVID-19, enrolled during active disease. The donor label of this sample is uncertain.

The CDR3 sequence: CASSPQSRRNYGYTF. Here the CDR3 DNA reads TGTGCCAGCAGCCCCCAGTCCAGGAGGAACTATGGCTACACCTTC. The chain is built from TRBV3-1 (or the pseudogene TRBV3-2) and TRBJ1-2; D gene ambiguous. The V and J ends lost 4 bases and 2 bases respectively, with 14 bases between them. Germline V gene data show CDR1 as LGHDT and CDR2 as YNNKEL (reference sequence). The CDR3 totals 15 residues.

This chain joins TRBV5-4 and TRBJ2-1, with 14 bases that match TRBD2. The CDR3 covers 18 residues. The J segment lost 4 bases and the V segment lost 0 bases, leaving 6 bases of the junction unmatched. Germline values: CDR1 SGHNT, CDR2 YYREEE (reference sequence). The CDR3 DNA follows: TGTGCCAGCAGCTTGGGGGGACTAGCGGGAGTCCCATACAATGAGCAGTTCTTC. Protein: CASSLGGLAGVPYNEQFF.

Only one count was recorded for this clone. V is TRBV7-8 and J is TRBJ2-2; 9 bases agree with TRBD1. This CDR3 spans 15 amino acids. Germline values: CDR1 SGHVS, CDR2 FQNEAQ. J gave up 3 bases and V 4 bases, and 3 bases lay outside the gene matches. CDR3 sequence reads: CASSSNRGHTGELFF. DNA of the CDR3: TGTGCCAGCAGCTCGAACAGGGGGCACACCGGGGAGCTGTTTTTT.

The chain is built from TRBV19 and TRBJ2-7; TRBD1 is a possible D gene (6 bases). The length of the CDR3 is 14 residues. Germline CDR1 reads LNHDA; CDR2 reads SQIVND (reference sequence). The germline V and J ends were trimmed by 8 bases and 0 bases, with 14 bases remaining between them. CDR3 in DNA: TGTGCCAGTTCGTTGACAGGACCCTCCTACGAGCAGTACTTC. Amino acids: CASSLTGPSYEQYF. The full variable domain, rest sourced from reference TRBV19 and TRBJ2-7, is DGGITQSPKYLFRKEGQNVTLSCEQNLNHDAMYWYRQDPGQGLRLIYYSQIVNDFQKGDIAEGYSVSREKKESFPLTVTSAQKNPTAFYLCASSLTGPSYEQYFGPGTRLTVT.

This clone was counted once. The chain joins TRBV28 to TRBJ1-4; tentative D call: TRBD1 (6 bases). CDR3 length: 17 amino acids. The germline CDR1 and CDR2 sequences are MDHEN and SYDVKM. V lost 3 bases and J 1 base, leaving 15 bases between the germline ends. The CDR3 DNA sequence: TGTGCCAGCAGTTTTCATCAGGGGATGGTAACTAATGAAAAACTGTTTTTT. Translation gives CASSFHQGMVTNEKLFF.

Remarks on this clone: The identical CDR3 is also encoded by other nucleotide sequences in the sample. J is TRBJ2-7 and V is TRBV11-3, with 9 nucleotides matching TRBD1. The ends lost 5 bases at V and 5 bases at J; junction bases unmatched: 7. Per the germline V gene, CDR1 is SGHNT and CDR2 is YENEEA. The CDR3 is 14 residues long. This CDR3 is CASSPGQGSDEQYF. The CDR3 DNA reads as TGTGCCAGCAGCCCGGGACAGGGATCGGACGAGCAGTACTTC.

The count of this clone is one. The chain's CDR3 is CASSPPPGGVGDFNYGYTF. CDR3 DNA: TGTGCCAGCAGCCCCCCCCCTGGCGGCGTCGGGGACTTTAACTATGGCTACACCTTC. V usage is TRBV9 and J usage is TRBJ1-2, with D possibly being TRBD1 (5 bases). The CDR3 is made up of 19 amino acids. Between the trimmed V and J ends, which lost 4 bases and 1 base, there was a span of 26 bases. CDR1 and CDR2 from the germline V gene are SGDLS and YYNGEE.

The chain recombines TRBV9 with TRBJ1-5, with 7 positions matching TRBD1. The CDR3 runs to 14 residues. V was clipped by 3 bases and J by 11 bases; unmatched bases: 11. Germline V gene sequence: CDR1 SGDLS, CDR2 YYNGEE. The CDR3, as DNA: TGTGCCAGCAGCGACGGTAGGGGGCGCGGGGCCCAGCATTTT. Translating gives CASSDGRGRGAQHF. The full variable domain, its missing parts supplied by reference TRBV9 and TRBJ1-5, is DSGVTQTPKHLITATGQRVTLRCSPRSGDLSVYWYQQSLDQGLQFLIQYYNGEERAKGNILERFSAQQFPDLHSELNLSSLELGDSALYFCASSDGRGRGAQHFGDGTRLSIL.

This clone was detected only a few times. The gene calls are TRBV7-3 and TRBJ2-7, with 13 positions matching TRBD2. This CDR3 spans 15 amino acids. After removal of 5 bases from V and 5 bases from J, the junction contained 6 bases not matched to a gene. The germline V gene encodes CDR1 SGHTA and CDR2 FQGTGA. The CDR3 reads CASSLGTSGNDEQYF. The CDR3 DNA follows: TGTGCCAGCAGCCTCGGGACTAGCGGGAATGACGAGCAGTACTTC.

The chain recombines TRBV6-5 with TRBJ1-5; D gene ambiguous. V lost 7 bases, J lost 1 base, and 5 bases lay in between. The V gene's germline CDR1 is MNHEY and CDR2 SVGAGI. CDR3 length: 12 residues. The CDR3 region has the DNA TGTGCCAGCAAGACAAGCAATCAGCCCCAGCATTTT. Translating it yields CASKTSNQPQHF.

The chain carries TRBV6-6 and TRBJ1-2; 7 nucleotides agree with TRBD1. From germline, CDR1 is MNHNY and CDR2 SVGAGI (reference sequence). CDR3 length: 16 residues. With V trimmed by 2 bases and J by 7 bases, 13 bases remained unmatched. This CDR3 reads CASSYPGQLGGTGYTF. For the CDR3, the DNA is TGTGCCAGCAGTTACCCGGGACAGCTGGGCGGGACTGGCTACACCTTC.

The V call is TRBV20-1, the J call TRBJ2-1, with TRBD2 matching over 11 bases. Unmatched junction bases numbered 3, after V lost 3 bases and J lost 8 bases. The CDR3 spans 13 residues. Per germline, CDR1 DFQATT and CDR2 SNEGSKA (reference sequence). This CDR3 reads CSASTSGSDEQFF. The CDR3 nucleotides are TGCAGTGCTAGTACTAGCGGGAGTGATGAGCAGTTCTTC.

CDR3 region: CASMRAYYEQYF. The CDR3 coding sequence is TGTGCCAGCATGCGAGCCTACTACGAGCAGTACTTC. The V and J genes are TRBV6-5 and TRBJ2-7; D unresolved. This CDR3 is 12 amino acids long. Germline V gene data show CDR1 as MNHEY and CDR2 as SVGAGI. Trimming removed 7 bases at V and 3 bases at J, with 10 bases between.

The CDR3 nucleotides read TGTGCCAGCAGCCCGCGGACCCAGGGCCCGCAGTACTTC. The encoded protein is CASSPRTQGPQYF. The J gene is TRBJ2-7, the V gene TRBV7-2; maybe TRBD1 (5 bases). Germline loops: CDR1 SGHTA, CDR2 FQGNSA. This CDR3 has 13 amino acids. V lost 5 bases, J lost 9 bases, and 17 bases lay in between.

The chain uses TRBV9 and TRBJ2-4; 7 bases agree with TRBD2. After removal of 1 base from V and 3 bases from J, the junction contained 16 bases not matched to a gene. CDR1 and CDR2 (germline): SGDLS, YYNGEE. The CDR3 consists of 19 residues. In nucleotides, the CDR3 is TGTGCCAGCAGCGTATTCTCGGGAGGCCATCGATTCGGCAAAAACATTCAGTACTTC. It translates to CASSVFSGGHRFGKNIQYF.

CDR3 in amino acids: CASSKGGVGQFF. The CDR3 DNA follows: TGTGCCAGCAGCAAAGGAGGCGTGGGGCAGTTCTTC. The gene calls are TRBV21-1 and TRBJ2-1; the table's D call, TRBD2, has no DNA check behind it. TRBV21-1 is termed a pseudogene. There are 12 residues in the CDR3.

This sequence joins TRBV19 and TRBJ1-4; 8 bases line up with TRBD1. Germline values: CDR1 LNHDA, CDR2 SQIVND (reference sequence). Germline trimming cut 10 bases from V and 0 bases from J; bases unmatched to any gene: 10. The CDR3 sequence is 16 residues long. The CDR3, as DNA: TGTGCCACAGAGGGACAGGCTACTACAACTAATGAAAAACTGTTTTTT. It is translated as CATEGQATTTNEKLFF.

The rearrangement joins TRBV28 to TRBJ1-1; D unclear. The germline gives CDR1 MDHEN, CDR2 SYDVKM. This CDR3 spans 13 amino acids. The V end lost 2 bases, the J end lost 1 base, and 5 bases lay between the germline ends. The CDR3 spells CASSLDKNTEAFF. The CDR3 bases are TGTGCCAGCAGTTTAGACAAGAACACTGAAGCTTTCTTT.

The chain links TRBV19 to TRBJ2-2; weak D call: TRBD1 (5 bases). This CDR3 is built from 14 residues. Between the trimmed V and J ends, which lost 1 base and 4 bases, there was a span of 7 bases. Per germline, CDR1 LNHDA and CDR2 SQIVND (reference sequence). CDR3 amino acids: CASSIGQPTGELFF. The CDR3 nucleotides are TGTGCCAGTAGTATAGGACAGCCCACCGGGGAGCTGTTTTTT.

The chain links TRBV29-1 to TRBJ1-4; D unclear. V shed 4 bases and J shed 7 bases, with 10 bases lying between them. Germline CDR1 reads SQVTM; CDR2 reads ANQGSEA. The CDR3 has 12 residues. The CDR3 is CSVGESGEKLFF. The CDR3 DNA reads TGCAGCGTTGGGGAGTCCGGTGAAAAACTGTTTTTT.

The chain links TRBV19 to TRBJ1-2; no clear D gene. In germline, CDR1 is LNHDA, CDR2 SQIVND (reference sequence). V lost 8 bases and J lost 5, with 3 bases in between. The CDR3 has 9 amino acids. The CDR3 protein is CASVYGYTF. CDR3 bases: TGTGCCAGTGTATATGGCTACACCTTC. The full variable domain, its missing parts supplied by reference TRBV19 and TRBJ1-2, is DGGITQSPKYLFRKEGQNVTLSCEQNLNHDAMYWYRQDPGQGLRLIYYSQIVNDFQKGDIAEGYSVSREKKESFPLTVTSAQKNPTAFYLCASVYGYTFGSGTRLTVV.

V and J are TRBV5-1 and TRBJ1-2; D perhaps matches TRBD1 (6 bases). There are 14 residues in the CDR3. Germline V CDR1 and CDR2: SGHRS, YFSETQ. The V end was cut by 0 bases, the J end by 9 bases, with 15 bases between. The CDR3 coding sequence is TGCGCCAGCAGCTTGGCGGGACGGGGACATAGCTACACCTTC. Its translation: CASSLAGRGHSYTF.